Listed here are 31 T cell receptor beta chains from one sample, sequenced in a study of blood T cells in healthy people across ages. A sample-barcoded 5' primer and a J-beta primer mix were used in a second PCR of roughly 7 to 12 cycles. TCRdb ran MiXCR on the 5' RACE reads and lists one entry per CDR3 protein. The data hold approximately 1.5 million distinct CDR3 sequences, with under 55% observed a single time. Sequenced material: blood. All receptors come from a woman aged 18 to 35 in good health.

This clonotype was seen repeatedly, ten times or more. The rearrangement links TRBV10-3 to TRBJ2-3; no clear D gene. V was clipped by 6 bases and J by 4 bases, with 5 bases between them. CDR1 is ENHRY, CDR2 SYGVKD, per germline. The CDR3 runs 11 residues. As DNA, the CDR3 is TGTGCCATCAGCTCCCCAGATACGCAGTATTTT. As protein: CAISSPDTQYF.

This clonotype was seen more than once but under ten times. The chain links TRBV12-3 or TRBV12-4 to TRBJ2-5; TRBD2 agrees at 10 bases. The junction had 3 bases not matched to a gene; V was cut back by 4 bases and J by 4 bases. This CDR3 is built from 14 residues. CDR3 coding DNA: TGTGCCAGCAGTTCCAGCGGGGGGGCAGAGACCCAGTACTTC. It yields the protein CASSSSGGAETQYF.

V usage is TRBV6-5 and J usage is TRBJ1-1, with TRBD1 as a possible D gene (6 bases). This CDR3 spans 13 amino acids. Germline CDR1 MNHEY, CDR2 SVGAGI. The ends were cut back, 2 bases at V and 4 bases at J, with 8 bases in the middle. This CDR3 is CASSYQGFTEAFF. CDR3 nucleotides: TGTGCCAGCAGTTACCAGGGGTTCACTGAAGCTTTCTTT.

This chain links TRBV4-2 with TRBJ2-5; D is unresolved. V lost 0 bases, J lost 2 bases, and 10 bases lay in between. This CDR3 contains 15 residues. Germline V gene lookup returns CDR1 LGHNA and CDR2 YNFKEQ. The CDR3 sequence: CASSQEAGRQETQYF. Written as DNA, the CDR3 is TGTGCCAGCAGCCAAGAGGCAGGCCGACAAGAGACCCAGTACTTC.

The chain couples TRBV20-1 to TRBJ1-1; D is uncertain. V was cut by 4 bases and J by 7 bases, with 10 bases left in between. The CDR3 runs to 11 residues. CDR1 is DFQATT, CDR2 SNEGSKA, per germline (reference sequence). The CDR3 DNA sequence: TGCAGTGCTAAGCACCAAGGTGAAGCTTTCTTT. Its translation: CSAKHQGEAFF.

Points on this clonotype: Germline and junction disagree at one end, which may indicate a read error. The rearrangement uses TRBV12-5 and TRBJ1-1; D gene unclear. The CDR3 covers 13 residues. Germline V CDR1 and CDR2: LGHNT, FRNRAP. The CDR3 DNA reads TGTGCTAGTGGTTTGGTGATGAAAACTGAAGCTTTCTTT. Translation gives CASGLVMKTEAFF.

The chain has TRBV27 and TRBJ2-1; TRBD1 aligns across 7 bases. The end of the DNA aligns better with TRBJ2-7, so the J call may be wrong. The CDR3 spans 16 residues. Looked up from germline, CDR1 is MNHEY and CDR2 is SMNVEV (reference sequence). CDR3 DNA sequence: TGTGCCAGCAGTTTAGAGAGTAACAGGGGTTACAATGAGCAGTACTTC. Protein: CASSLESNRGYNEQYF.

This clonotype was seen a few times. V usage is TRBV29-1 and J usage is TRBJ2-3, with 9 bases lining up with TRBD2. Germline V lookup: CDR1 SQVTM, CDR2 ANQGSEA. CDR3 length equals 18 residues. With 6 bases clipped from V and 0 bases from J, the junction kept 16 bases outside the gene matches. The CDR3 DNA reads TGCAGCGTCGGCTCAGTGGTCCTAGCGGGACATAGCACAGATACGCAGTATTTT. Translated: CSVGSVVLAGHSTDTQYF.

In its sample, this clonotype was seen many times. J is TRBJ1-2 and V is TRBV6-5; D not resolved. The CDR3 loop spans 12 amino acids. The V end lost 6 bases, the J end lost 4 bases, and 9 bases lay between the germline ends. The V gene's germline CDR1 is MNHEY and CDR2 SVGAGI. CDR3: CASSYDGYGYTF. In nucleotides, the CDR3 is TGTGCCAGCAGCTATGACGGCTATGGCTACACCTTC.

The V and J genes are TRBV27 and TRBJ2-7; D is ambiguous. Trimming took 4 bases from V and 3 from J, leaving 13 bases between them. The CDR3 covers 14 residues. CDR1 is MNHEY, CDR2 SMNVEV, per germline (reference sequence). The CDR3 is CASSSYSSDYEQYF. The CDR3 DNA sequence: TGTGCCAGCAGTTCGTACAGTTCAGACTACGAGCAGTACTTC.

The DNA for the CDR3 is TGTGCCAGCAGTTTCCAGGGGGGGACCGTAGCTTTCTTT. As protein: CASSFQGGTVAFF. The chain is built from TRBV27 and TRBJ1-1; 7 bases line up with TRBD1. From germline, CDR1 is MNHEY and CDR2 SMNVEV (reference sequence). This CDR3 has 13 residues. The J segment lost 10 bases and the V segment lost 3 bases, leaving 8 bases of the junction unmatched.

Regarding this clonotype: One junction end does not reproduce the germline sequence, and a read error may be involved. The CDR3: CASSQDRRTGPGLAGQETQYF. The DNA for the CDR3 is TGTGCCAGCAGTCAAGATCGGCGGACGGGCCCCGGACTAGCGGGGCAAGAGACCCAGTACTTC. This chain uses TRBV3-1 with TRBJ2-5, with 12 bases that match TRBD2. Looked up from germline, CDR1 is LGHDT and CDR2 is YNNKEL (reference sequence). The CDR3 length is 21 residues.

This clonotype came up a few times. A read error may produce the germline difference seen at one junction end. The V and J genes are TRBV20-1 and TRBJ2-3; D is undetermined. The germline gives CDR1 DFQATT, CDR2 SNEGSKA (reference sequence). The CDR3 extends over 13 amino acids. The CDR3 sequence is CGARPSGADTQYF. Written as DNA, the CDR3 is TGCGGTGCTAGACCATCCGGAGCAGATACGCAGTATTTT.

The chain joins TRBV30 to TRBJ2-3; the match to TRBD2 covers 8 bases. The V segment lost 4 bases and the J segment 6 bases; nucleotides outside the gene matches: 9. This CDR3 contains 14 residues. Germline V lookup: CDR1 GTSNPN, CDR2 SVGIG (reference sequence). The CDR3 DNA sequence: TGTGCCTGGATGCGGGGGGCGGTTTCGGATACGCAGTATTTT. It is translated as CAWMRGAVSDTQYF. The entire variable domain, with the rest obtained from reference TRBV30 and TRBJ2-3, is as follows: SQTIHQWPATLVQPVGSPLSLECTVEGTSNPNLYWYRQAAGRGLQLLFYSVGIGQISSEVPQNLSASRPQDRQFILSSKKLLLSDSGFYLCAWMRGAVSDTQYFGPGTRLTVL.

The genes are TRBV12-3 or TRBV12-4 and TRBJ2-6, with D perhaps matching TRBD1 (5 bases). V shed 6 bases and J shed 0 bases, with 9 bases lying between them. The CDR3 covers 15 residues. The CDR3 region is CASRMTVSGANVLTF. CDR3 DNA: TGTGCCAGCAGAATGACAGTCTCTGGGGCCAACGTCCTGACTTTC.

The chain joins TRBV12-5 to TRBJ1-5; D remains ambiguous. CDR1 is LGHNT, CDR2 FRNRAP, per germline. V lost 2 bases and J lost 4, with 6 bases in between. CDR3 length: 13 residues. For the CDR3, the DNA is TGTGCTAGTGGTTTGCGGCAGAATCAGCCCCAGCATTTT. Its translation: CASGLRQNQPQHF.

The chain is built from TRBV28 and TRBJ2-7; D may be TRBD1 (7 bases). Germline lookup yields CDR1 MDHEN and CDR2 SYDVKM. The CDR3 runs to 14 residues. Trimming shortened V by 3 bases and J by 10 bases, and 19 bases separated the two germline ends. CDR3 region: CASSLPGGTGTQYF. The CDR3 DNA follows: TGTGCCAGCAGTTTGCCAGGGGGGACGGGAACCCAGTACTTC.

The rearrangement uses TRBV3-1 and TRBJ2-1, with 7 nucleotides matching TRBD2. There are 16 residues in the CDR3. Germline assignment: CDR1 LGHDT and CDR2 YNNKEL (reference sequence). Trimming at V came to 1 base and at J to 4 bases, leaving 7 bases not matched to a gene. CDR3 residues: CASSQGGAGAYNEQFF. The CDR3 DNA follows: TGTGCCAGCAGCCAAGGGGGCGCGGGAGCTTACAATGAGCAGTTCTTC.

This sequence joins TRBV5-4 and TRBJ2-1, with 8 bases matching TRBD2. Per germline, CDR1 SGHNT and CDR2 YYREEE (reference sequence). V shed 4 bases and J 5 bases; nucleotides not matched to a gene: 11. This CDR3 comprises 16 residues. CDR3 bases: TGTGCCAGCAGCGCACCGGGGGGGAGGCTCGACAATGAGCAGTTCTTC. Protein product: CASSAPGGRLDNEQFF.

This clonotype was counted a few times. This chain joins TRBV7-6 and TRBJ2-7, with D perhaps TRBD1 (6 bases). V was clipped by 0 bases and J by 3 bases, with 9 bases between them. Germline CDR1 and CDR2: SGHVS and FNYEAQ. The CDR3 has 14 residues. The CDR3 loop is CASSLAQGYYEQYF. The CDR3 DNA follows: TGTGCCAGCAGCTTAGCGCAGGGGTACTACGAGCAGTACTTC. The whole variable domain, filled in from reference TRBV7-6 and TRBJ2-7, reads GAGVSQSPRYKVTKRGQDVALRCDPISGHVSLYWYRQALGQGPEFLTYFNYEAQQDKSGLPNDRFSAERPEGSISTLTIQRTEQRDSAMYRCASSLAQGYYEQYFGPGTRLTVT.

Concerning this clonotype: It may be a read error: a sequence one base away is much more abundant. The chain joins TRBV6-1 to TRBJ2-1, with TRBD2 matching over 13 bases. Germline V lookup: CDR1 MNHNS, CDR2 SASEGT. This CDR3 has 16 residues. The CDR3 sequence: CAGRRTSGSSYNEQFF. CDR3 coding DNA: TGTGCCGGCAGACGGACTAGCGGGAGCTCCTACAATGAGCAGTTCTTC.

This chain uses TRBV10-3 with TRBJ2-3, with 8 bases that match TRBD1. Per germline, CDR1 ENHRY and CDR2 SYGVKD. V shed 6 bases and J 5 bases; nucleotides not matched to a gene: 7. The CDR3 totals 14 residues. This chain's CDR3 is CAIRGTGLEDTQYF. CDR3 coding DNA: TGTGCCATCAGGGGGACAGGCCTTGAAGATACGCAGTATTTT.

For this clonotype: At one boundary the junction diverges from the germline segment, which might be a read error. This chain joins TRBV4-3 and TRBJ2-1; TRBD1 aligns across 9 bases. The length of the CDR3 is 18 residues. Germline CDR1 reads LGHNA; CDR2 reads YSLEER. The CDR3 bases are TGCGCCAGCAGTCAAGATCGTCTGGACAGGGGCTCCTACAATGAGCAGTTCTTC. Translation gives CASSQDRLDRGSYNEQFF.

This chain links TRBV7-2 with TRBJ2-1; D perhaps matches TRBD2 (6 bases). The germline CDR1 and CDR2 sequences are SGHTA and FQGNSA. Trimming shortened V by 2 bases and J by 6 bases, and 8 bases separated the two germline ends. The CDR3 is 13 amino acids. In DNA, the CDR3 is TGTGCCAGCAGCTTATATAGCGGCAATGAGCAGTTCTTC. Its translation: CASSLYSGNEQFF.

The rearrangement joins TRBV5-1 to TRBJ2-1; 8 bases align to TRBD1. Trimming removed 3 bases from V and 4 bases from J; junction bases left unmatched: 3. In germline, CDR1 is SGHRS, CDR2 YFSETQ. This CDR3 comprises 14 residues. The CDR3 bases are TGCGCCAGCAGCTACACAGGGGGTTACAATGAGCAGTTCTTC. It yields the protein CASSYTGGYNEQFF.

Of note for this clonotype: In this CDR3 the conserved last residue, phenylalanine or tryptophan, is missing, so a read error is likely. The chain joins TRBV20-1 to TRBJ2-2; 15 nucleotides align to TRBD2. Germline loops: CDR1 DFQATT, CDR2 SNEGSKA (reference sequence). With 3 bases clipped from V and 3 bases from J, the junction kept 2 bases outside the gene matches. The length of the CDR3 is 16 residues. The CDR3 nucleotides are TGCAGTGCTAGGGGACTAGCGGGAGGAGACACCGGGGAGCTGTTTATT. This encodes CSARGLAGGDTGELFI.

The chain combines TRBV3-1 with TRBJ2-3, with TRBD1 as a possible D gene (5 bases). The CDR3 runs 12 residues. Trimming left V 8 bases short and J 3 bases short, with 9 bases between. The germline gives CDR1 LGHDT, CDR2 YNNKEL (reference sequence). The CDR3 loop reads CASAGHTDTQYF. In nucleotides, the CDR3 is TGTGCCAGCGCCGGACATACAGATACGCAGTATTTT.

The table lists this clonotype with a few counts. The rearrangement uses TRBV7-2 and TRBJ2-5; TRBD1 is a possible D gene (6 bases). Trimming left V 8 bases short and J 4 bases short, with 17 bases between. Germline V gives CDR1 SGHTA, CDR2 FQGNSA. This CDR3 is built from 14 residues. CDR3 in DNA: TGTGCCAGCGCCTCCTACGACAGGCGAGAGACCCAGTACTTC. It yields the protein CASASYDRRETQYF. The entire variable domain, with the rest obtained from reference TRBV7-2 and TRBJ2-5, is as follows: GAGVSQSPSNKVTEKGKDVELRCDPISGHTALYWYRQSLGQGLEFLIYFQGNSAPDKSGLPSDRFSAERTGGSVSTLTIQRTQQEDSAVYLCASASYDRRETQYFGPGTRLLVL.

This chain connects TRBV9 to TRBJ2-5; the match to TRBD1 covers 8 bases. The J call could be wrong; TRBJ2-7 is a better fit for the DNA end. Per the germline V gene, CDR1 is SGDLS and CDR2 is YYNGEE. This CDR3 is 18 amino acids long. The CDR3: CASSVRGTKDREVYEQYF. The CDR3, as DNA: TGTGCCAGCAGCGTCCGGGGAACCAAGGACAGGGAGGTTTACGAGCAGTACTTC.

The DNA for the CDR3 is TGCGCCAGCAGCCAATTACTTAGCTACACCTTC. Amino acid sequence: CASSQLLSYTF. This chain links TRBV4-1 with TRBJ1-2; no definite D call. Trimming removed 2 bases from V and 9 bases from J, with 7 bases in between. The germline CDR1 and CDR2 sequences are MGHRA and YSYEKL. The CDR3 is 11 amino acids.

This clonotype showed up just a few times. This chain joins TRBV4-3 and TRBJ1-2, with D hard to call. Germline lookup yields CDR1 LGHNA and CDR2 YSLEER. V lost 6 bases to trimming and J lost 4 bases, with 12 bases between them. The CDR3 spans 13 residues. CDR3 residues: CASRPAGSYGYTF. The CDR3 nucleotides read TGCGCCAGCAGACCGGCGGGGAGCTATGGCTACACCTTC.